The 28 T cell receptor beta chains in this list originate from one sample, sequenced in a study of shared clonotypes between healthy human individuals. Produced via immunoSEQ multiplex PCR; TCRdb's table is partial and in-frame only. The sample holds 1,400,000 or so clones, 98% seen once. What was sequenced was naive CD4+ T cells sorted from blood. Indicated subset: CD45RA+ positively selected. The origin of the receptors is a man under 40 in good health.

V and J are TRBV10-1 and TRBJ2-5; no definite D call. The CDR3 length is 13 residues. Trimming removed 3 bases at V and 5 bases at J, with 10 bases between. The germline V gene has CDR1 WNHNN and CDR2 SYGVQD (reference sequence). This CDR3 is CASSERTGETQYF. The CDR3 DNA follows: TGCGCCAGCAGTGAAAGGACGGGCGAGACCCAGTACTTC.

The J gene is TRBJ2-1, the V gene TRBV5-4, with D possibly matching TRBD1 (6 bases). Germline CDR1 SGHNT, CDR2 YYREEE (reference sequence). CDR3 length: 17 residues. With 0 bases removed from V and 2 bases from J, the gap between germline ends came to 15 bases. CDR3 nucleotide sequence: TGTGCCAGCAGCTTGGGACCTGACAGGTTTGCCTACAATGAGCAGTTCTTC. Translation gives CASSLGPDRFAYNEQFF.

The chain couples TRBV18 to TRBJ1-2; tentative D call: TRBD1 (6 bases). The CDR3 is 13 residues long. CDR1 KGHSH and CDR2 LQKENI come from the germline V gene. Trimming left V 5 bases short and J 1 base short, with 8 bases between. The CDR3 DNA reads TGTGCCAGCTCATCGGACAGTAACTATGGCTACACCTTC. It specifies CASSSDSNYGYTF.

The chain combines TRBV29-1 with TRBJ2-1; D is ambiguous. The CDR3 is made up of 11 amino acids. Germline lookup yields CDR1 SQVTM and CDR2 ANQGSEA. The V end was cut by 6 bases, the J end by 8 bases, with 11 bases between. This CDR3 reads CSVRAVHEQFF. The CDR3, as DNA: TGCAGCGTCCGGGCGGTCCATGAGCAGTTCTTC.

The V and J genes are TRBV29-1 and TRBJ1-2; the match to TRBD1 covers 8 bases. The CDR3 covers 12 residues. Germline CDR1 is SQVTM and CDR2 is ANQGSEA. The V and J ends lost 7 bases and 5 bases, in that order; junction bases with no gene match: 6. CDR3: CSGGRTGYGYTF. The CDR3 coding sequence is TGCAGCGGGGGTCGGACAGGGTATGGCTACACCTTC.

V gene TRBV5-1 combines with J gene TRBJ2-7, with D uncertain. The CDR3 is made up of 15 amino acids. Trimming pared 0 bases from V and 7 bases from J, leaving 17 bases between. Germline CDR1 SGHRS, CDR2 YFSETQ. CDR3 residues: CASSLELAKSGEQYF. CDR3 nucleotide sequence: TGCGCCAGCAGCTTGGAGTTAGCCAAATCGGGTGAGCAGTACTTC.

V gene TRBV6-6 combines with J gene TRBJ2-7; 7 positions agree with TRBD2. Trimming at V came to 6 bases and at J to 4 bases, leaving 6 bases not matched to a gene. CDR1 is MNHNY and CDR2 is SVGAGI in the germline V gene (reference sequence). This CDR3 spans 13 amino acids. For the CDR3, the DNA is TGTGCCAGCAGAATGGGGACTATATACGAGCAGTACTTC. It specifies CASRMGTIYEQYF.

The CDR3 loop reads CASAELAKNIQYF. CDR3 coding DNA: TGTGCCAGCGCGGAACTAGCCAAAAACATTCAGTACTTC. This chain joins TRBV6-6 and TRBJ2-4; no clear D. The CDR3 runs 13 residues. Trimming removed 8 bases at V and 0 bases at J, with 8 bases between. Germline CDR1 MNHNY, CDR2 SVGAGI (reference sequence).

The chain employs TRBV19 and TRBJ1-2; D is possibly TRBD1 (5 bases). The CDR3 runs to 15 residues. With 4 bases removed from V and 4 bases from J, the gap between germline ends came to 16 bases. Germline CDR1 and CDR2: LNHDA and SQIVND (reference sequence). Written as DNA, the CDR3 is TGTGCCAGTAGTACGCGGGACGGGGTGGCCTATGGCTACACCTTC. This codes for CASSTRDGVAYGYTF.

The CDR3: CASSFRGTAYEQYF. The CDR3 DNA reads TGTGCCAGCAGCTTCCGGGGAACGGCCTACGAGCAGTACTTC. The chain recombines TRBV5-4 with TRBJ2-7, with D possibly TRBD2 on 5 matching bases. Germline V CDR1 and CDR2: SGHNT, YYREEE (reference sequence). This CDR3 has 14 amino acids. The V and J ends lost 2 bases and 2 bases respectively, with 11 bases between them. The whole variable domain, remainder taken from reference TRBV5-4 and TRBJ2-7, is ETGVTQSPTHLIKTRGQQVTLRCSSQSGHNTVSWYQQALGQGPQFIFQYYREEENGRGNFPPRFSGLQFPNYSSELNVNALELDDSALYLCASSFRGTAYEQYFGPGTRLTVT.

The rearrangement links TRBV5-1 to TRBJ1-1; 8 nucleotides agree with TRBD1. The J segment lost 0 bases and the V segment lost 3 bases, leaving 1 base of the junction unmatched. Germline V gene lookup returns CDR1 SGHRS and CDR2 YFSETQ. The CDR3 runs to 14 residues. CDR3 amino acids: CASSWDRMNTEAFF. DNA of the CDR3: TGCGCCAGCAGCTGGGACAGGATGAACACTGAAGCTTTCTTT. Combining the CDR3 with reference TRBV5-1 and TRBJ1-1 gives the whole variable domain KAGVTQTPRYLIKTRGQQVTLSCSPISGHRSVSWYQQTPGQGLQFLFEYFSETQRNKGNFPGRFSGRQFSNSRSEMNVSTLELGDSALYLCASSWDRMNTEAFFGQGTRLTVV.

CDR3 sequence: CASSVDGTNTDTQYF. Here the CDR3 DNA reads TGTGCCAGCAGCGTAGATGGGACTAACACAGATACGCAGTATTTT. The genes are TRBV9 and TRBJ2-3; 7 bases match TRBD2. J was trimmed by 2 bases and V by 0 bases; bases with no gene match: 3. Per the germline V gene, CDR1 is SGDLS and CDR2 is YYNGEE. The CDR3 spans 15 residues.

The CDR3 protein is CASSTRWGLAGGSQETQYF. The CDR3 nucleotides read TGTGCCAGCAGCACTAGGTGGGGACTAGCGGGAGGAAGCCAGGAGACCCAGTACTTC. This rearrangement joins TRBV7-9 to TRBJ2-5; TRBD2 matches 15 bases. The germline gives CDR1 SEHNR, CDR2 FQNEAQ (reference sequence). The CDR3 extends over 19 amino acids. Trimming cost V 5 bases and J 5 bases; bases outside gene matches: 15.

The J gene is TRBJ2-3, the V gene TRBV9, with 14 bases matching TRBD2. Per the germline V gene, CDR1 is SGDLS and CDR2 is YYNGEE. The CDR3 is 16 amino acids. The V and J ends lost 4 bases and 5 bases, in that order; junction bases with no gene match: 6. The CDR3 sequence: CASSPTSGRALDTQYF. The DNA for the CDR3 is TGTGCCAGCAGCCCGACTAGCGGGAGGGCCCTAGATACGCAGTATTTT.

The rearrangement links TRBV10-2 to TRBJ2-5; TRBD1 aligns across 8 bases. The trim removed 6 bases at V and 5 bases at J, leaving 14 bases unmatched. CDR3 length: 16 amino acids. Germline lookup yields CDR1 WSHSY and CDR2 SAAADI. Written as DNA, the CDR3 is TGCGCCAGCAGGATCAACCTCAGGGGGCTAGGGGAGACCCAGTACTTC. Its translation is CASRINLRGLGETQYF.

This chain uses TRBV7-2 with TRBJ2-1; possible D gene TRBD2, 6 bases. Germline V CDR1 and CDR2: SGHTA, FQGNSA. V was trimmed by 5 bases and J by 6 bases, leaving 17 bases between them. CDR3 length: 15 residues. As DNA, the CDR3 is TGTGCCAGCAGCGCCCTAGGGACTTTAGGCAATGAGCAGTTCTTC. This gives the protein CASSALGTLGNEQFF. Using reference TRBV7-2 and TRBJ2-1 for the parts outside the CDR3, the full variable domain is GAGVSQSPSNKVTEKGKDVELRCDPISGHTALYWYRQSLGQGLEFLIYFQGNSAPDKSGLPSDRFSAERTGGSVSTLTIQRTQQEDSAVYLCASSALGTLGNEQFFGPGTRLTVL.

This clone was counted once. CDR3 residues: CASSSWTSGRASVSYEQYF. The CDR3 DNA sequence: TGTGCCAGTAGTTCCTGGACTAGCGGGAGGGCCAGTGTATCCTACGAGCAGTACTTC. The chain uses TRBV19 and TRBJ2-7, with 15 bases that match TRBD2. CDR1 LNHDA and CDR2 SQIVND come from the germline V gene (reference sequence). This CDR3 has 19 residues. J lost 1 base, V lost 5 bases, and 12 bases had no gene match.

The rearrangement uses TRBV6-1 and TRBJ2-7, with TRBD2 matching over 13 bases. The CDR3 is made up of 16 amino acids. V dropped 1 base and J dropped 2; count of bases not matched to a gene: 2. Germline V gene data show CDR1 as MNHNS and CDR2 as SASEGT. CDR3 bases: TGTGCCAGCAGTGAAGGGACTAGCGGGAGTCCCTACGAGCAGTACTTC. Residues: CASSEGTSGSPYEQYF.

The rearrangement uses TRBV5-6 and TRBJ1-1; a possible D gene is TRBD1 (5 bases). This CDR3 region has 15 residues. Germline V gene lookup returns CDR1 SGHDT and CDR2 YYEEEE. V was clipped by 1 base and J by 1 base, with 11 bases between them. The CDR3 here is CASSLPPGGNTEAFF. The CDR3 bases are TGTGCCAGCAGCTTGCCACCCGGGGGGAACACTGAAGCTTTCTTT.

This clone was observed once. This sample also contains other DNA sequences that code for the same CDR3. The V call is TRBV30, the J call TRBJ1-5; D is unresolved. The CDR3 length is 13 residues. Trimming shortened V by 5 bases and J by 3 bases, and 11 bases separated the two germline ends. CDR1 is GTSNPN, CDR2 SVGIG, per germline (reference sequence). The CDR3: CAWSRGINQPQHF. The CDR3 bases are TGTGCCTGGTCCCGAGGGATCAATCAGCCCCAGCATTTT.

The chain carries TRBV28 and TRBJ2-5, with 8 bases fitting TRBD1. Germline lookup yields CDR1 MDHEN and CDR2 SYDVKM. The junction had 8 bases not matched to a gene; V was cut back by 3 bases and J by 2 bases. The CDR3 totals 16 residues. The CDR3: CASSFDRQGKQETQYF. CDR3 bases: TGTGCCAGCAGTTTCGACCGACAGGGGAAGCAAGAGACCCAGTACTTC.

The chain employs TRBV13 and TRBJ2-3, with TRBD2 matching 9 bases. This CDR3 has 16 amino acids. Germline CDR1 and CDR2: PRHDT and FYEKMQ (reference sequence). V gave up 1 base and J gave up 5 bases; unmatched junction bases: 7. The CDR3 DNA is TGTGCCAGCAGCTTAGAACTAGCGGGTTATAAAGATACGCAGTATTTT. This translates into CASSLELAGYKDTQYF.

The chain joins TRBV9 to TRBJ2-7; D unclear. V lost 4 bases and J 5 bases, leaving 13 bases between the germline ends. CDR1 and CDR2 from the germline V gene are SGDLS and YYNGEE. This CDR3 has 13 residues. In DNA form, the CDR3 reads TGTGCCAGCAGCTCCTCCCCGCAGGACGAGCAGTACTTC. Translation gives CASSSSPQDEQYF.

V is TRBV27 and J is TRBJ2-3; tentative D call: TRBD2 (6 bases). V was trimmed by 5 bases and J by 2 bases, leaving 17 bases between them. The V gene's germline CDR1 is MNHEY and CDR2 SMNVEV (reference sequence). The length of the CDR3 is 16 residues. CDR3 amino acids: CASSPRDFYPTDTQYF. DNA for the CDR3: TGTGCCAGCAGTCCGCGGGACTTTTACCCCACAGATACGCAGTATTTT.

This clone was seen only once. The chain is built from TRBV9 and TRBJ2-5, with 7 bases matching TRBD2. CDR3 size: 18 residues. J gave up 1 base and V 0 bases, and 12 bases lay outside the gene matches. The germline V gene has CDR1 SGDLS and CDR2 YYNGEE. The CDR3 spells CASSVVQGGRWLQETQYF. The CDR3 nucleotides are TGTGCCAGCAGCGTAGTACAAGGCGGGAGATGGCTCCAAGAGACCCAGTACTTC.

This chain joins TRBV7-9 and TRBJ2-1; TRBD2 matches 14 bases. This CDR3 is built from 15 residues. J gave up 7 bases and V 3 bases, and 2 bases lay outside the gene matches. Germline V CDR1 and CDR2: SEHNR, FQNEAQ (reference sequence). In DNA form, the CDR3 reads TGTGCCAGCAGCTTGACTAGCGGGAGGGGGAATGAGCAGTTCTTC. This sequence encodes CASSLTSGRGNEQFF.

DNA for the CDR3: TGCGCCAGCAGCCATCACAGGGGCCGGAGCTCCTACAATGAGCAGTTCTTC. Translation gives CASSHHRGRSSYNEQFF. The rearrangement joins TRBV10-1 to TRBJ2-1; TRBD1 aligns across 7 bases. After removal of 6 bases from V and 0 bases from J, the junction contained 11 bases not matched to a gene. Germline values: CDR1 WNHNN, CDR2 SYGVQD (reference sequence). This CDR3 has 17 amino acids.

The rearrangement joins TRBV4-3 to TRBJ2-7, with TRBD2 matching over 8 bases. After removal of 3 bases from V and 3 bases from J, the junction contained 4 bases not matched to a gene. The CDR3 runs to 14 residues. Germline V lookup: CDR1 LGHNA, CDR2 YSLEER. CDR3 bases: TGCGCCAGCAGCCACTCCGCGGGAGGCTACGAGCAGTACTTC. Its protein product is CASSHSAGGYEQYF.